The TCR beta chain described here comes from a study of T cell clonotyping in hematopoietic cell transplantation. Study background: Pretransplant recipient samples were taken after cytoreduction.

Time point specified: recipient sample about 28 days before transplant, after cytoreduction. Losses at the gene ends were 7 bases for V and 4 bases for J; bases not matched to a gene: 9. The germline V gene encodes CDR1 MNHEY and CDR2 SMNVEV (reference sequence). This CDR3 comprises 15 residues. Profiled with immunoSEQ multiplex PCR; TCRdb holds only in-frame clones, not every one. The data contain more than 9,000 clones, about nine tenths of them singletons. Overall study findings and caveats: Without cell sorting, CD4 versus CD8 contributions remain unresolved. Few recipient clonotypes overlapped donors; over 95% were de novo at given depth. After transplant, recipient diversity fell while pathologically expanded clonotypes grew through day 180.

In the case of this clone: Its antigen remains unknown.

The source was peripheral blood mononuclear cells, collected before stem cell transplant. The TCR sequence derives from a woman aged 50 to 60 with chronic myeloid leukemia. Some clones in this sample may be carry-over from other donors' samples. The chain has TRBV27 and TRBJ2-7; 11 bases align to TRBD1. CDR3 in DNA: TGTGCCAGCACCCAAAGGGGGACAGGGGGGTACGAGCAGTACTTC. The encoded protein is CASTQRGTGGYEQYF.